This T cell receptor (beta chain) derives from a study of PD-L1 blockade in urothelial cancer. Turning to the study itself: Prior regimens of chemotherapy numbered 0 to 3 per patient.

A single count supports this clone. The germline V gene has CDR1 SGHTA and CDR2 FQGTGA. The CDR3 runs 15 residues. Trimming took 5 bases from V and 4 from J, leaving 16 bases between them. Stated time point: pretreatment peripheral blood. Only in-frame clones appear in the TCRdb table, and some are missing; sequencing was by immunoSEQ multiplex PCR. The data show some 87,000 clones, over 75% seen once. V and J are TRBV7-3 and TRBJ2-3, with D perhaps TRBD2 (6 bases). The receptor was isolated from a man between 60 and 70 years old with urothelial cancer. Sequenced material: PBMCs, taken around atezolizumab (anti-PD-L1) treatment. CDR3 in DNA: TGTGCCAGCAGCCTCACCGGACGGGGGTCAGATACGCAGTATTTT. It is translated as CASSLTGRGSDTQYF.